This entry lists 25 T cell receptor beta chains sequenced from one sample in a study of blood T cell repertoires in COVID-19. Measured with immunoSEQ multiplex PCR; TCRdb has only the in-frame clones, and not every one. The table has around 60,000 clones, around four fifths seen once. The sequencing sample was made of peripheral blood. These receptors all stem from a man aged 25 to 40 with COVID-19, enrolled during active disease.

This clone was recorded a few times. This chain links TRBV5-1 with TRBJ1-1, with 8 nucleotides matching TRBD1. This CDR3 spans 16 amino acids. Germline CDR1 is SGHRS and CDR2 is YFSETQ. Losses at the gene ends were 4 bases for V and 0 bases for J; bases not matched to a gene: 8. The CDR3 DNA sequence: TGCGCCAGCAGCCCAGGACAGGGAACTTTGAACACTGAAGCTTTCTTT. It translates to CASSPGQGTLNTEAFF.

This chain uses TRBV2 with TRBJ1-1; TRBD1 is a possible D gene (6 bases). The germline V and J ends were trimmed by 8 bases and 0 bases, with 13 bases remaining between them. The CDR3 covers 14 residues. CDR1 is SNHLY, CDR2 FYNNEI, per germline. The CDR3 spells CASARDNLNTEAFF. The DNA of the CDR3 is TGTGCCAGCGCTAGGGACAACCTGAACACTGAAGCTTTCTTT. The complete variable domain, with remaining parts taken from reference TRBV2 and TRBJ1-1, reads EPEVTQTPSHQVTQMGQEVILRCVPISNHLYFYWYRQILGQKVEFLVSFYNNEISEKSEIFDDQFSVERPDGSNFTLKIRSTKLEDSAMYFCASARDNLNTEAFFGQGTRLTVV.

V and J are TRBV2 and TRBJ2-2; a possible D gene is TRBD2 (5 bases). CDR1 and CDR2 (germline): SNHLY, FYNNEI. V lost 10 bases to trimming and J lost 8 bases, with 17 bases between them. The CDR3 runs to 13 residues. Here the CDR3 DNA reads TGTGCCACCACGGGAAGGGTCCAGGGGGAGCTGTTTTTT. Protein: CATTGRVQGELFF.

The J gene is TRBJ2-1, the V gene TRBV11-1; D gene unclear. V shed 4 bases and J shed 8 bases, with 15 bases lying between them. CDR3 length: 14 residues. The germline gives CDR1 SGHAT, CDR2 FQDESV (reference sequence). CDR3 sequence reads: CASSSSYASDEQFF. DNA for the CDR3: TGTGCCAGCAGCTCCTCCTATGCCAGCGATGAGCAGTTCTTC.

The chain recombines TRBV2 with TRBJ1-5; D is uncertain. V lost 3 bases to trimming and J lost 4 bases, with 7 bases between them. Germline CDR1 and CDR2: SNHLY and FYNNEI. The CDR3 length is 13 residues. The CDR3 DNA sequence: TGTGCCAGCAGTGATGGCGGGAATCAGCCCCAGCATTTT. Encoded protein: CASSDGGNQPQHF. The variable domain in full, with the rest retrieved from reference TRBV2 and TRBJ1-5, is EPEVTQTPSHQVTQMGQEVILRCVPISNHLYFYWYRQILGQKVEFLVSFYNNEISEKSEIFDDQFSVERPDGSNFTLKIRSTKLEDSAMYFCASSDGGNQPQHFGDGTRLSIL.

The V gene is TRBV30, the J gene TRBJ1-1; D not certain. CDR1 is GTSNPN, CDR2 SVGIG, per germline (reference sequence). Trimming cost V 0 bases and J 5 bases, with 10 bases left between them. The CDR3 consists of 13 residues. CDR3: CAWSVLSPTEAFF. For the CDR3, the DNA is TGTGCCTGGAGTGTACTTTCCCCAACTGAAGCTTTCTTT.

The chain is built from TRBV4-1 and TRBJ2-1; 10 bases are shared with TRBD2. V gave up 0 bases and J gave up 9 bases; unmatched junction bases: 8. Germline CDR1 and CDR2: MGHRA and YSYEKL. The CDR3 runs 16 residues. The CDR3 region has the DNA TGCGCCAGCAGCCAAGAGTCGTTAGCGGGGGGACCTGAGCAGTTCTTC. Protein: CASSQESLAGGPEQFF.

This rearrangement joins TRBV27 to TRBJ1-1; a possible D gene is TRBD1 (6 bases). The CDR3 has 16 amino acids. CDR1 and CDR2 (germline): MNHEY, SMNVEV (reference sequence). V was clipped by 3 bases and J by 1 base, with 15 bases between them. As DNA, the CDR3 is TGTGCCAGCAGTTTTCGAAGGGGGAAGTGGAACACTGAAGCTTTCTTT. This codes for CASSFRRGKWNTEAFF.

This chain links TRBV30 with TRBJ1-4; D remains unclear. The germline V gene encodes CDR1 GTSNPN and CDR2 SVGIG (reference sequence). The ends were cut back, 4 bases at V and 0 bases at J, with 9 bases in the middle. CDR3 length equals 14 residues. The CDR3 bases are TGTGCCTGGAACGAGGGATCAACTAATGAAAAACTGTTTTTT. It translates to CAWNEGSTNEKLFF.

The CDR3 DNA sequence: TGTGCCAGCAGCTCCTACAGGGAACCCGTCTATAATTCACCCCTCCACTTT. This codes for CASSSYREPVYNSPLHF. The chain joins TRBV11-2 to TRBJ1-6; tentatively, D is TRBD1 (6 bases). V lost 4 bases to trimming and J lost 3 bases, with 16 bases between them. Per germline, CDR1 SGHAT and CDR2 FQNNGV. CDR3 length: 17 residues.

The chain combines TRBV19 with TRBJ1-2; TRBD1 is a possible D gene (6 bases). The CDR3 totals 14 residues. The ends were cut back, 5 bases at V and 8 bases at J, with 18 bases in the middle. CDR1 is LNHDA and CDR2 is SQIVND in the germline V gene (reference sequence). This CDR3 reads CASSPKQGFGGYTF. The DNA for the CDR3 is TGTGCCAGTAGTCCCAAGCAGGGGTTCGGCGGCTACACCTTC.

The rearrangement links TRBV5-5 to TRBJ2-1, with 10 bases that match TRBD2. The CDR3 contains 16 residues. V shed 0 bases and J 9 bases; nucleotides not matched to a gene: 9. Germline V gives CDR1 SGHKS, CDR2 YYEKEE (reference sequence). CDR3 DNA: TGTGCCAGCAGCTTGGGGAGCGGGGGGGCTCTTGGTGAGCAGTTCTTC. Amino acid sequence: CASSLGSGGALGEQFF.

J is TRBJ2-2 and V is TRBV29-1, with D uncertain. Germline values: CDR1 SQVTM, CDR2 ANQGSEA. The CDR3 extends over 13 amino acids. Trimming shortened V by 7 bases and J by 0 bases, and 9 bases separated the two germline ends. This CDR3 is CSARGANTGELFF. CDR3 sequence (DNA): TGCAGCGCCAGAGGAGCGAACACCGGGGAGCTGTTTTTT.

This chain connects TRBV12-3 or TRBV12-4 to TRBJ1-1, with D perhaps TRBD1 (6 bases). V gave up 8 bases and J gave up 1 base, with 11 bases separating them. The CDR3 extends over 13 amino acids. CDR3 nucleotide sequence: TGTGCCAGCGGGAGGGGGGGGAACACTGAAGCTTTCTTT. Translation gives CASGRGGNTEAFF.

The chain carries TRBV6-5 and TRBJ2-7, with TRBD1 identical over 8 bases. Looked up from germline, CDR1 is MNHEY and CDR2 is SVGAGI. The V and J ends lost 0 bases and 2 bases, in that order; junction bases with no gene match: 6. CDR3 length: 16 amino acids. The CDR3 nucleotides are TGTGCCAGCAGTTACTCCGGACAGGGATTACCCTACGAGCAGTACTTC. Its translation: CASSYSGQGLPYEQYF.

The chain uses TRBV7-2 and TRBJ2-1, with D perhaps TRBD2 (6 bases). This CDR3 contains 14 residues. CDR1 and CDR2 (germline): SGHTA, FQGNSA. Deletions cut 5 bases from V and 7 bases from J, with 15 bases between. The CDR3 sequence: CASSLLGGLNEQFF. The CDR3 DNA reads as TGTGCCAGCAGCCTTCTGGGGGGTTTGAATGAGCAGTTCTTC.

The CDR3 DNA is TGTGCCAGCAGCCAAGATGGTTGGCAGGCTTATAATTCACCCCTCCACTTT. As protein: CASSQDGWQAYNSPLHF. The chain is built from TRBV4-2 and TRBJ1-6; D not resolved. Germline values: CDR1 LGHNA, CDR2 YNFKEQ. V lost 0 bases and J lost 4, with 13 bases in between. This CDR3 has 17 residues.

This clone was found a few times. V usage is TRBV21-1 and J usage is TRBJ1-1; TRBD1 is taken as the D call from the table, unchecked against the DNA. TRBV21-1 is a listed pseudogene. CDR3 length: 15 residues. The CDR3 spells CASSFPDRGDTEAFF. CDR3 coding DNA: TGTGCCAGCAGCTTTCCTGACAGGGGGGACACTGAAGCTTTCTTT.

The chain employs TRBV4-3 and TRBJ1-2, with 7 bases lining up with TRBD1. The CDR3 length is 15 residues. Looked up from germline, CDR1 is LGHNA and CDR2 is YSLEER. With 4 bases clipped from V and 4 bases from J, the junction kept 9 bases outside the gene matches. The CDR3 sequence is CASSLGTTGAYGYTF. CDR3 nucleotide sequence: TGCGCCAGCAGCCTTGGGACCACAGGGGCCTATGGCTACACCTTC.

This clone was observed a single time. The V gene is TRBV9, the J gene TRBJ2-3; D perhaps matches TRBD2 (5 bases). The CDR3 length is 13 residues. Looked up from germline, CDR1 is SGDLS and CDR2 is YYNGEE. V shed 4 bases and J shed 1 base, with 7 bases lying between them. The CDR3 is CASSPGGTDTQYF. CDR3 DNA sequence: TGTGCCAGCAGCCCCGGGGGCACAGATACGCAGTATTTT.

The CDR3 protein is CASSSIDKPYEQYF. The DNA for the CDR3 is TGTGCCAGCAGTTCAATCGACAAACCCTACGAGCAGTACTTC. The genes are TRBV28 and TRBJ2-7, with unresolved D. The germline gives CDR1 MDHEN, CDR2 SYDVKM. The CDR3 spans 14 residues. V lost 4 bases and J 2 bases, leaving 12 bases between the germline ends.

Here the CDR3 reads CASSPRGPGGAEEQYF. The CDR3 region has the DNA TGTGCCAGCAGCCCCAGGGGCCCAGGGGGCGCGGAGGAGCAGTACTTC. This chain connects TRBV11-2 to TRBJ2-7; 8 bases agree with TRBD1. Germline CDR1 reads SGHAT; CDR2 reads FQNNGV. CDR3 size: 16 residues. Trimming cost V 5 bases and J 7 bases; bases outside gene matches: 16. Combining the CDR3 with reference TRBV11-2 and TRBJ2-7 gives the whole variable domain EAGVAQSPRYKIIEKRQSVAFWCNPISGHATLYWYQQILGQGPKLLIQFQNNGVVDDSQLPKDRFSAERLKGVDSTLKIQPAKLEDSAVYLCASSPRGPGGAEEQYFGPGTRLTVT.

This clone was picked up many times. The chain combines TRBV30 with TRBJ1-1, with a tentative D call TRBD1 (6 bases). V gave up 0 bases and J gave up 0 bases, with 14 bases separating them. CDR3 length: 16 residues. Germline CDR1 reads GTSNPN; CDR2 reads SVGIG (reference sequence). The CDR3 here is CAWSVPQGPVNTEAFF. The CDR3 region has the DNA TGTGCCTGGAGTGTACCCCAGGGGCCGGTGAACACTGAAGCTTTCTTT.

This rearrangement joins TRBV4-1 to TRBJ1-4, with D possibly matching TRBD1 (5 bases). V was trimmed by 4 bases and J by 7 bases, leaving 19 bases between them. CDR1 and CDR2 from the germline V gene are MGHRA and YSYEKL. The CDR3 has 16 amino acids. CDR3 DNA sequence: TGCGCCAGCAGCCGCCTCCCTGCGGGACGAAGTGAAAAACTGTTTTTT. Translation: CASSRLPAGRSEKLFF.

The rearrangement uses TRBV7-9 and TRBJ2-7; 10 nucleotides agree with TRBD1. CDR3 length equals 17 residues. Trimming at V came to 0 bases and at J to 2 bases, leaving 7 bases not matched to a gene. From germline, CDR1 is SEHNR and CDR2 FQNEAQ (reference sequence). The chain's CDR3 is CASSLATGTGVPYEQYF. DNA of the CDR3: TGTGCCAGCAGCTTAGCGACCGGGACAGGGGTACCCTACGAGCAGTACTTC.